One and the same sample provided the 32 T cell receptor beta chains below, sequenced in a study of cytomegalovirus exposure and HLA in healthy donors. PCR was performed using 60 Vbeta and 13 Jbeta primers. Sequencing was performed with immunoSEQ multiplex PCR; in TCRdb, only in-frame clones are kept and a portion is missing. Of about 140,000 clones in the sample, roughly 82% are singletons; the top ten hold about 3.4%. The sample consisted of PBMCs. These receptors originate from a man between 18 and 29 years old in good health and CMV-seropositive.

This chain joins TRBV5-1 and TRBJ2-7, with D possibly TRBD2 on 5 matching bases. V was pared by 4 bases and J by 3 bases, with 14 bases between. The germline V gene has CDR1 SGHRS and CDR2 YFSETQ. This CDR3 comprises 14 residues. The CDR3 sequence is CASSVRELGYEQYF. CDR3 coding DNA: TGCGCCAGCAGCGTTCGGGAACTGGGCTACGAGCAGTACTTC. Full variable domain (outside the CDR3, taken from reference TRBV5-1 and TRBJ2-7): KAGVTQTPRYLIKTRGQQVTLSCSPISGHRSVSWYQQTPGQGLQFLFEYFSETQRNKGNFPGRFSGRQFSNSRSEMNVSTLELGDSALYLCASSVRELGYEQYFGPGTRLTVT.

The gene calls are TRBV19 and TRBJ1-1, with D possibly TRBD1 on 5 matching bases. The germline CDR1 and CDR2 sequences are LNHDA and SQIVND (reference sequence). The CDR3 contains 15 residues. V lost 3 bases, J lost 2 bases, and 13 bases lay in between. CDR3: CASSISAGSNTEAFF. CDR3 coding DNA: TGTGCCAGTAGTATTTCGGCAGGGTCAAACACTGAAGCTTTCTTT. Together with reference TRBV19 and TRBJ1-1, the CDR3 gives the full variable domain: DGGITQSPKYLFRKEGQNVTLSCEQNLNHDAMYWYRQDPGQGLRLIYYSQIVNDFQKGDIAEGYSVSREKKESFPLTVTSAQKNPTAFYLCASSISAGSNTEAFFGQGTRLTVV.

V is TRBV4-1 and J is TRBJ2-2, with D perhaps matching TRBD2 (5 bases). This CDR3 comprises 13 residues. Germline CDR1 is MGHRA and CDR2 is YSYEKL. Trimming stripped 4 bases from V and 6 bases from J, with 9 bases between. The CDR3 bases are TGCGCCAGCAGCCCCCCCGGGGCCGGGGAGCTGTTTTTT. It yields the protein CASSPPGAGELFF.

This chain connects TRBV4-1 to TRBJ2-7, with D possibly being TRBD2 (6 bases). Per germline, CDR1 MGHRA and CDR2 YSYEKL. The V end was cut by 5 bases, the J end by 0 bases, with 17 bases between. The length of the CDR3 is 16 residues. Written as DNA, the CDR3 is TGCGCCAGCAGCTATTCGGCCCGGGGGAGCTCCTACGAGCAGTACTTC. Protein: CASSYSARGSSYEQYF.

V is TRBV4-2 and J is TRBJ1-3; D gene ambiguous. The germline V gene encodes CDR1 LGHNA and CDR2 YNFKEQ. The CDR3 sequence is 13 residues long. V lost 4 bases and J 2 bases, leaving 6 bases between the germline ends. CDR3 bases: TGTGCCAGCAGCCCAGACACTGGAAACACCATATATTTT. Its protein is CASSPDTGNTIYF.

The chain links TRBV19 to TRBJ1-2, with D unresolved. The CDR3 spans 15 residues. In germline, CDR1 is LNHDA, CDR2 SQIVND (reference sequence). V was shortened by 0 bases and J by 2 bases, with 10 bases between the two germline ends. The DNA for the CDR3 is TGTGCCAGTAGTATAGATTGGCCAACCAACTATGGCTACACCTTC. It codes for CASSIDWPTNYGYTF.

The V call is TRBV5-6, the J call TRBJ2-2, with 8 bases matching TRBD1. Germline V gene data show CDR1 as SGHDT and CDR2 as YYEEEE. J gave up 5 bases and V 4 bases, and 7 bases lay outside the gene matches. This CDR3 has 15 amino acids. In DNA, the CDR3 is TGTGCCAGCAGCACGAGGGGGACAGGAACCGGGGAGCTGTTTTTT. It translates to CASSTRGTGTGELFF.

This clone was recorded once. The chain is built from TRBV28 and TRBJ2-7, with 11 positions matching TRBD2. The trim removed 2 bases at V and 1 base at J, leaving 22 bases unmatched. The CDR3 is 22 residues long. Germline V CDR1 and CDR2: MDHEN, SYDVKM. The CDR3 nucleotides are TGTGCCAGCAGTTTACCGGGCGGGGGGGGAACTAGCGGGAGAACCCCATCCTACGAGCAGTACTTC. As protein: CASSLPGGGGTSGRTPSYEQYF.

This clone was counted a few times. V and J are TRBV6-1 and TRBJ1-5; D not certain. V lost 4 bases to trimming and J lost 3 bases, with 10 bases between them. The CDR3 runs to 14 residues. Germline V gene lookup returns CDR1 MNHNS and CDR2 SASEGT. The CDR3 DNA sequence: TGTGCCAGCAGTGGCTCCCAGGTCAATCAGCCCCAGCATTTT. Encoded protein: CASSGSQVNQPQHF.

The chain links TRBV19 to TRBJ2-7; maybe TRBD2 (6 bases). V was trimmed by 4 bases and J by 4 bases, leaving 11 bases between them. Germline CDR1 LNHDA, CDR2 SQIVND (reference sequence). CDR3 length: 13 amino acids. CDR3 region: CASSTGLVYEQYF. The CDR3 DNA reads as TGTGCCAGTAGTACGGGACTGGTGTACGAGCAGTACTTC.

This clone appeared a few times. J is TRBJ1-4 and V is TRBV2; 7 bases are shared with TRBD1. This CDR3 is built from 15 residues. Germline-derived CDR1 and CDR2 are SNHLY and FYNNEI. Losses at the gene ends were 6 bases for V and 3 bases for J; bases not matched to a gene: 7. CDR3: CASSEQGIPNEKLFF. As DNA, the CDR3 is TGTGCCAGCAGCGAACAGGGGATCCCTAATGAAAAACTGTTTTTT. Complete variable domain (other parts from reference TRBV2 and TRBJ1-4): EPEVTQTPSHQVTQMGQEVILRCVPISNHLYFYWYRQILGQKVEFLVSFYNNEISEKSEIFDDQFSVERPDGSNFTLKIRSTKLEDSAMYFCASSEQGIPNEKLFFGSGTQLSVL.

The chain is built from TRBV2 and TRBJ1-1, with no clear D. This CDR3 is built from 12 residues. The V end lost 4 bases, the J end lost 5 bases, and 8 bases lay between the germline ends. Per germline, CDR1 SNHLY and CDR2 FYNNEI. The CDR3 DNA reads TGTGCCAGCAGTGCGGCGGCTACTGAAGCTTTCTTT. Translation: CASSAAATEAFF.

This clone was seen more than once but under ten times. Other DNA sequences in this specimen translate into the identical CDR3. The CDR3 protein is CASSVGGNTEAFF. In DNA form, the CDR3 reads TGTGCCAGCAGTGTAGGAGGGAACACTGAAGCTTTCTTT. This chain uses TRBV6-1 with TRBJ1-1; no clear D gene. V lost 4 bases and J lost 1, with 7 bases in between. CDR3 length: 13 residues. Germline V gene data show CDR1 as MNHNS and CDR2 as SASEGT.

The chain links TRBV9 to TRBJ2-7; TRBD2 matches 8 bases. The length of the CDR3 is 14 residues. The V segment lost 3 bases and the J segment 6 bases; nucleotides outside the gene matches: 8. Germline values: CDR1 SGDLS, CDR2 YYNGEE. CDR3 nucleotides: TGTGCCAGCAGCGACAGCGGGAGTCTAGGCGAGCAGTACTTC. Protein product: CASSDSGSLGEQYF.

The gene calls are TRBV6-5 and TRBJ1-1, with TRBD1 identical over 7 bases. With 4 bases clipped from V and 3 bases from J, the junction kept 5 bases outside the gene matches. Germline CDR1 is MNHEY and CDR2 is SVGAGI. This CDR3 spans 14 amino acids. CDR3 bases: TGTGCCAGCAGTTTCCAGGGGGAAGACACTGAAGCTTTCTTT. As protein: CASSFQGEDTEAFF.

This clone was picked up a small number of times. The rearrangement uses TRBV4-1 and TRBJ2-5; 7 bases line up with TRBD2. After removal of 3 bases from V and 3 bases from J, the junction contained 13 bases not matched to a gene. The germline gives CDR1 MGHRA, CDR2 YSYEKL. This CDR3 has 17 amino acids. The CDR3 DNA reads as TGCGCCAGCAGCCAGGGGGAAGTAGCGGGCTTCAAAGAGACCCAGTACTTC. Translated, it gives CASSQGEVAGFKETQYF.

The chain uses TRBV29-1 and TRBJ2-7, with TRBD1 identical over 9 bases. CDR1 and CDR2 from the germline V gene are SQVTM and ANQGSEA. Trimming removed 1 base from V and 1 base from J; junction bases left unmatched: 14. This CDR3 region has 18 residues. The CDR3 sequence is CSVEVGTGKLGGSYEQYF. The CDR3 DNA sequence: TGCAGCGTTGAAGTAGGGACAGGGAAATTAGGTGGGTCCTACGAGCAGTACTTC.

The chain has TRBV6-1 and TRBJ1-5; no firm D call. CDR1 and CDR2 (germline): MNHNS, SASEGT. Trimming removed 2 bases at V and 6 bases at J, with 14 bases between. This CDR3 region has 15 residues. Here the CDR3 DNA reads TGTGCCAGCAGTGAAAAGGGTAGTGGAGGTCAGCCCCAGCATTTT. This sequence encodes CASSEKGSGGQPQHF.

The chain links TRBV6-1 to TRBJ1-4; 8 bases are a match to TRBD1. Germline lookup yields CDR1 MNHNS and CDR2 SASEGT. The CDR3 has 15 residues. V lost 6 bases, J lost 3 bases, and 6 bases stayed unmatched. The CDR3 nucleotides read TGTGCCAGCAGCCTACCGGGACAGGCTAATGAAAAACTGTTTTTT. It specifies CASSLPGQANEKLFF.

The chain joins TRBV11-2 to TRBJ1-2; 11 bases agree with TRBD1. There are 16 residues in the CDR3. Germline trimming cut 2 bases from V and 5 bases from J; bases unmatched to any gene: 7. Germline V lookup: CDR1 SGHAT, CDR2 FQNNGV. CDR3 nucleotide sequence: TGTGCCAGCAGCTTACCCGGGACAGGGGGTTTGTATGGCTACACCTTC. It is translated as CASSLPGTGGLYGYTF. The variable domain in full, completed from reference TRBV11-2 and TRBJ1-2, reads EAGVAQSPRYKIIEKRQSVAFWCNPISGHATLYWYQQILGQGPKLLIQFQNNGVVDDSQLPKDRFSAERLKGVDSTLKIQPAKLEDSAVYLCASSLPGTGGLYGYTFGSGTRLTVV.

The rearrangement uses TRBV4-1 and TRBJ2-7, with a tentative D call TRBD1 (5 bases). Deletions cut 3 bases from V and 1 base from J, with 7 bases between. Germline CDR1 is MGHRA and CDR2 is YSYEKL. There are 13 residues in the CDR3. The CDR3 loop is CASSHRESYEQYF. CDR3 DNA sequence: TGCGCCAGCAGCCACAGGGAATCCTACGAGCAGTACTTC.

This chain connects TRBV29-1 to TRBJ2-5; possibly TRBD2 for D (6 bases). V was clipped by 5 bases and J by 5 bases, with 21 bases between them. The CDR3 is made up of 15 amino acids. Germline values: CDR1 SQVTM, CDR2 ANQGSEA. CDR3 sequence: CSVNTLEGPGETQYF. CDR3 DNA sequence: TGCAGCGTTAATACCTTGGAGGGGCCTGGGGAGACCCAGTACTTC. Combining the CDR3 with reference TRBV29-1 and TRBJ2-5 gives the whole variable domain SAVISQKPSRDICQRGTSLTIQCQVDSQVTMMFWYRQQPGQSLTLIATANQGSEATYESGFVIDKFPISRPNLTFSTLTVSNMSPEDSSIYLCSVNTLEGPGETQYFGPGTRLLVL.

This chain uses TRBV6-5 with TRBJ2-5, with TRBD2 as a possible D gene (6 bases). Between the trimmed V and J ends, which lost 2 bases and 0 bases, there was a span of 13 bases. The CDR3 extends over 16 amino acids. Germline V gene lookup returns CDR1 MNHEY and CDR2 SVGAGI. As DNA, the CDR3 is TGTGCCAGCAGTTACGGGGGGAGCCTGTACCAAGAGACCCAGTACTTC. Its translation: CASSYGGSLYQETQYF.

The V and J genes are TRBV6-1 and TRBJ1-3, with TRBD1 as a possible D gene (5 bases). The V end was cut by 4 bases, the J end by 4 bases, with 17 bases between. The CDR3 is 16 residues long. Looked up from germline, CDR1 is MNHNS and CDR2 is SASEGT. This CDR3 reads CASSAQGLLYGNTIYF. Here the CDR3 DNA reads TGTGCCAGCAGTGCCCAGGGACTTCTCTACGGAAACACCATATATTTT.

This clone was counted a single time. V usage is TRBV27 and J usage is TRBJ2-1; TRBD1 aligns across 11 bases. V shed 3 bases, J shed 2 bases, and the junction held 3 bases outside the gene matches. CDR3 size: 16 residues. Germline assignment: CDR1 MNHEY and CDR2 SMNVEV (reference sequence). CDR3 sequence reads: CASSFRGQGAYNEQFF. The CDR3 coding sequence is TGTGCCAGCAGTTTCCGGGGACAGGGGGCCTACAATGAGCAGTTCTTC.

CDR3 in DNA: TGTGCCAGCATTCCGGGACTAGCGACGAGCACAGATACGCAGTATTTT. It codes for CASIPGLATSTDTQYF. The chain combines TRBV2 with TRBJ2-3; the match to TRBD2 covers 10 bases. This CDR3 contains 16 residues. With 7 bases clipped from V and 0 bases from J, the junction kept 7 bases outside the gene matches. CDR1 SNHLY and CDR2 FYNNEI come from the germline V gene.

The rearrangement joins TRBV6-5 to TRBJ2-7; D gene unclear. The germline V gene has CDR1 MNHEY and CDR2 SVGAGI. The V and J ends lost 0 bases and 2 bases respectively, with 11 bases between them. The CDR3 covers 15 residues. CDR3 amino acids: CASSYSISGTYEQYF. For the CDR3, the DNA is TGTGCCAGCAGTTACTCGATCTCAGGTACCTACGAGCAGTACTTC.

The chain uses TRBV2 and TRBJ1-4; a weak D match, TRBD1 (5 bases). Germline CDR1 and CDR2: SNHLY and FYNNEI. This CDR3 is built from 15 residues. Trimming removed 5 bases at V and 2 bases at J, with 12 bases between. Here the CDR3 reads CASSYGTLTNEKLFF. CDR3 in DNA: TGTGCCAGCAGTTACGGGACTTTGACTAATGAAAAACTGTTTTTT.

The V gene is TRBV6-1, the J gene TRBJ2-7; 7 nucleotides agree with TRBD1. J gave up 5 bases and V 8 bases, and 9 bases lay outside the gene matches. Germline assignment: CDR1 MNHNS and CDR2 SASEGT. The CDR3 is made up of 13 amino acids. The CDR3 nucleotides are TGTGCCAGCCGGGTACCGACAGGGAACGAGCAGTACTTC. Protein: CASRVPTGNEQYF.

The chain carries TRBV28 and TRBJ1-2; 7 nucleotides match TRBD1. CDR3 length: 13 residues. Germline V gene sequence: CDR1 MDHEN, CDR2 SYDVKM. Trimming removed 6 bases from V and 4 bases from J; junction bases left unmatched: 5. The CDR3 is CASSPDRVYGYTF. CDR3 DNA: TGTGCCAGCAGCCCTGACAGGGTCTATGGCTACACCTTC.

A single count supports this clone. The chain is built from TRBV28 and TRBJ2-5, with D maybe TRBD2 (6 bases). Germline V lookup: CDR1 MDHEN, CDR2 SYDVKM. This CDR3 contains 16 residues. Trimming left V 5 bases short and J 3 bases short, with 19 bases between. CDR3 bases: TGTGCCAGCAGTCCCCTGAGGGAGGAAAGTAAAGAGACCCAGTACTTC. Translating it yields CASSPLREESKETQYF.

This chain uses TRBV6-5 with TRBJ2-7, with 8 nucleotides matching TRBD2. Per germline, CDR1 MNHEY and CDR2 SVGAGI. The CDR3 is 15 amino acids. V gave up 5 bases and J gave up 3 bases; unmatched junction bases: 9. This chain's CDR3 is CASSKRGPAFYEQYF. CDR3 nucleotide sequence: TGTGCCAGCAGTAAGCGGGGGCCCGCTTTCTACGAGCAGTACTTC.